Sequencing of this T cell receptor (beta chain) was carried out in a study of early T cells in non-severe SARS-CoV-2 infection (dated by TCRdb to about 2021). For the study in its entirety: Because TCR sequencing relied on bulk RNA taken from unsorted whole blood, pairing of alpha and beta chains was not possible.

The CDR3, cysteine through phenylalanine, is 14 amino acids long. The DNA shown is the 42-base CDR3, in frame from base 1. V lost 1 base and J lost 1 base; the stretch between them is 7 bases long. The research as a whole found: VDJdb matching was skewed toward anti-spike CD8 responses and likely underestimated virus-specific expansions, missing private and CD4 specificities.

The receptor library was made with 5' RACE. Reads for this sample came from a NextSeq 500. The TCR library protocol attached unique molecular identifiers to individual cDNA molecules to correct for sequencing error and PCR bias. Both TCR alpha and beta chains were sequenced, and tight co-correlation was observed between alpha and beta sequence abundances in each sample. Under the source paper's analysis protocol: Decombinator V4 was used to annotate TCR sequences for V gene, J gene and CDR3. TCRs were defined as expanded if a significant change between any two time points was detected under a Poisson model with p below 0.0001. TCR abundances were normalised to the total number of TCRs sequenced in each sample and reported as counts per million. MAIT TCRs were defined by TRAV1-2 paired with TRAJ12, TRAJ20 or TRAJ33, and iNKT TCRs by TRAV10 paired with TRAJ18. VDJdb, accessed on 1 November 2021, was searched for TCRs annotated for CMV, EBV and SARS-CoV-2, and TCRs annotated for more than one antigen were excluded. TCRdb reprocessed the public reads (quality trimming at Q25 with fastp, clone calling with MiXCR) and kept in-frame beta chains. One record per CDR3 amino acid sequence lists the most common genes and DNA. In this record, the V and J calls reflect TCRdb's handling and not the investigators' own analysis. This sample gives more than 90,000 distinct CDR3 sequences in total; 13% of them show up just once. In total, the top ten clones hold over 2% of the sample.

This clonotype was observed many times. It lacks a known antigen. Base qualities are not provided; no much larger clone lies one nucleotide away. A case-control design nested within a healthcare worker cohort in London, UK, was used, with weekly nasopharyngeal swab PCR tests and blood sampling performed. Healthcare workers were enrolled in the week of the UK lockdown, from 23 to 31 March 2020, and were followed every week for up to roughly 16 weeks. The sequence derives from an adult who was a healthcare worker with PCR-confirmed SARS-CoV-2 infection or an uninfected control (not recorded which). This receptor chain uses TRBV12-3 or TRBV12-4 and TRBJ2-5, with no reliable assignment of the D segment. Material: whole blood. The sequenced DNA is TGTGCCAGCAGTTTAGAGAGAGTCCAAGAGACCCAGTACTTC. This translates into CASSLERVQETQYF.